This T cell receptor (beta chain) was documented in a study of shared clonotypes between healthy human individuals (dated by TCRdb to the early 2020s). At the level of the whole study: A couple of women and a few men aged 18 to 49 years were included in the cohort. For each donor, CD4 naive and CD4 memory were each run on three plates, CD8 naive on two plates, and CD8 memory on one plate. To estimate repertoire size and how much clonotypes are shared between individuals, the study performed deep sequencing of blood TCR repertoires from a handful of healthy adults. To increase sequencing depth and limit assay-specific biases, TCR repertoire library preparation and sequencing were carried out by different laboratories using diverse techniques. Between about 0.94 and 8.9 billion PBMCs per donor were obtained by leukapheresis.

For this clone: Its recognized antigen is unknown. Base qualities are not at hand, and no much larger clone is one base apart.

Using the deep immunoSEQ assay, TCR CDR3 regions were amplified from genomic DNA by multiplex PCR. Genomic DNA extracted from each cell subset was distributed evenly over all wells of several immunoSEQ 96-well plates, and each plate served as one replicate. For sorted subsets, around 200 ng genomic DNA, equal to 25,000 to 35,000 T cell genomes, was loaded into each replicate PCR. The purified libraries were quantified using a Qubit 3.0 fluorometer, sized with a Bioanalyzer 2100, and then quantified again using the KAPA Library Quantification kit. Each immunoSEQ 96-well plate was sequenced on its own single-read 150-cycle Illumina NextSeq 550 flow cell. The paper's processing steps were these. Because only junctional sequences without quality scores were contained in the immunoSEQ output, filtering matching that applied to full-length reads could not be performed. Sequences were annotated with PyIR, a Python wrapper for IgBLAST v1.9, and V/J genes and CDR3 were assigned using IMGT germline references. Reads were removed for weak V/J assignments (E-value above 1e-6), missing CDR3, stop codons, out-of-frame junctions, or ambiguous translated residues. V3J clonotypes were defined by identical inferred V gene, J gene, and CDR3 amino acid sequence. Percentage overlap between repertoires was calculated by dividing the number of shared unique clonotypes by the size of the smaller repertoire. Repertoire richness was assessed with RTK rarefaction, the Chao1 estimator, and Recon v2.1 estimates of unobserved clonotypes. Generation probabilities were computed with OLGA for all TCRbeta clonotypes obtained by the gDNA method from a handful of donors. TCRdb obtained this table from immuneACCESS and retained in-frame rearrangements with V and J assigned. These tables miss some clones; where compared with another copy, unresolved V genes account for less than half of the shortfall, and the remainder is unexplained. Clone size and V and J calls were adopted from that table, with D and trimming inferred from the DNA. Here the sample has under 600,000 clones; about 96% occur a single time. The ten largest clones add up to around 0.067% of the sample.

There are 13 amino acids in the CDR3, from cysteine to phenylalanine inclusive. The entry retains the CDR3 DNA only, 39 bases that are in frame from base 1. The V end loses 1 base and the J end loses 15 bases, and a stretch of 16 bases separates them. The germline V gene (reference sequence) provides CDR1 SEHNR and CDR2 FQNEAQ. What the authors observed across the whole study: Rarefaction of sorted-subset datasets indicated incomplete sequencing despite the large sequencing depth. Higher generation probabilities were observed for clonotypes shared by all four sorted-subset donors than for non-shared clonotypes. Roughly 5% of naive CD4, 3.5% of naive CD8, around 2.3% of memory CD4, and 0.35% to 0.5% of memory CD8 clonotypes were shared across a few donors. Larger estimated clonotype richness was generally found for naive subsets than for memory subsets. Sampling was restricted to blood, and TCR repertoires in tissue are likely to differ from TCR repertoires in blood. Because the study included a small number of donors, the genetic and exposure-history diversity represented was limited. Pairwise subsampling led to the expectation that sequencing depth would affect the degree of clonotype sharing among donors.

The donors were healthy, HIV-negative adults who had no recently reported acute infections or vaccinations. Every donor was a Caucasian adult residing in Nashville, Tennessee, USA. CD4+ T cells were enriched through magnetic negative selection, after which naive cells were positively selected on CD45RA and the remaining negative fraction served as the memory subset. Blood was collected by leukapheresis, and PBMCs were isolated by Ficoll-Histopaque density gradient centrifugation and then cryopreserved in liquid nitrogen vapor phase. Analytical flow cytometry was used to check the purity and quantity of each magnetically sorted T cell population. From each sorted fraction, genomic DNA was isolated and quantified by UV absorbance on a Nanodrop 2000c.

The specimen sequenced was naive CD4+ T cells sorted from blood. Sample cell subset or site, as interpreted from the label and publication: CD45RA+ positively selected. This chain joins TRBV7-9 to TRBJ2-1; TRBD1 could be the D gene, as 5 bases match. This TCR was sampled from a woman in her twenties or thirties in good health. This receptor carries the CDR3 CASSLVFRAPWFF. The DNA is TGTGCCAGCAGCTTAGTCTTCAGGGCGCCGTGGTTCTTC.